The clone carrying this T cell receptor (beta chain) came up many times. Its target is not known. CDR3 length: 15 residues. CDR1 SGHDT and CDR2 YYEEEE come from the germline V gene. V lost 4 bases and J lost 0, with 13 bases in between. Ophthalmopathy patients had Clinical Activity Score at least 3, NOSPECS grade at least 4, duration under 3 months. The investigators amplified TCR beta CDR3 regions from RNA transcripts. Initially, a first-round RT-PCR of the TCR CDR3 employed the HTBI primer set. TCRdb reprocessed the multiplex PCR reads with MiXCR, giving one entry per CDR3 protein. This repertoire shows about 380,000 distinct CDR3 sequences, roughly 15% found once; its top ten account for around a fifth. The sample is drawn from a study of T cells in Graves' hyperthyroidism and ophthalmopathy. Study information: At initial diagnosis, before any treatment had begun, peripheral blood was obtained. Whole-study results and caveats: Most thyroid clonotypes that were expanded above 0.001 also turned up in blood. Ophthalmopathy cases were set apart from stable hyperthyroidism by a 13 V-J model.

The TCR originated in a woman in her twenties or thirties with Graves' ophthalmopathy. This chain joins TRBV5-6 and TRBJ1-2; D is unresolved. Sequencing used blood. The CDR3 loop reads CASSLAPSSNYGYTF. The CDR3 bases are TGTGCCAGCAGCCTGGCACCCAGCTCTAACTATGGCTACACCTTC.